The 30 T cell receptor beta chains in this list originate from one sample, sequenced in a study of T cells in localized non-small cell lung cancer. Some clones are missing from TCRdb's copy, which holds only in-frame ones; the method was immunoSEQ multiplex PCR. The sample carries approximately 31,000 clones, around 73% recorded once. The specimen was peripheral blood, collected before any cancer treatment. The receptors originated from a male donor older than 55 with stage II squamous cell lung carcinoma.

This chain joins TRBV7-9 and TRBJ2-1, with 9 nucleotides matching TRBD1. The CDR3 contains 15 residues. V shed 7 bases, J shed 10 bases, and the junction held 14 bases outside the gene matches. The germline V gene encodes CDR1 SEHNR and CDR2 FQNEAQ (reference sequence). The CDR3 DNA sequence: TGTGCCAGCAATGACCGGGGACAGGGCCCCGGGGAGCAGTTCTTC. Protein product: CASNDRGQGPGEQFF.

The J gene is TRBJ1-3, the V gene TRBV19; 7 bases fit TRBD1. J gave up 4 bases and V 10 bases, and 10 bases lay outside the gene matches. The CDR3 sequence is 14 residues long. Germline values: CDR1 LNHDA, CDR2 SQIVND (reference sequence). This CDR3 is CAISTGQQGNTIYF. CDR3 in DNA: TGTGCCATCTCTACGGGACAGCAAGGAAACACCATATATTTT.

This chain uses TRBV30 with TRBJ2-6, with TRBD1 identical over 8 bases. Trimming took 3 bases from V and 3 from J; bases not matched to a gene: 1. CDR1 and CDR2 (germline): GTSNPN, SVGIG (reference sequence). The CDR3 consists of 14 residues. The CDR3 loop reads CAWSDRGGANVLTF. The CDR3 DNA reads TGTGCCTGGAGCGACAGGGGTGGGGCCAACGTCCTGACTTTC.

The rearrangement uses TRBV5-1 and TRBJ2-3; a weak D match, TRBD1 (5 bases). This CDR3 has 14 amino acids. Germline loops: CDR1 SGHRS, CDR2 YFSETQ. V lost 2 bases and J lost 1, with 8 bases in between. CDR3 sequence (DNA): TGCGCCAGCAGCTTCGCACAGGGCACAGATACGCAGTATTTT. Its protein is CASSFAQGTDTQYF. Full variable domain (outside the CDR3, taken from reference TRBV5-1 and TRBJ2-3): KAGVTQTPRYLIKTRGQQVTLSCSPISGHRSVSWYQQTPGQGLQFLFEYFSETQRNKGNFPGRFSGRQFSNSRSEMNVSTLELGDSALYLCASSFAQGTDTQYFGPGTRLTVL.

The chain recombines TRBV2 with TRBJ2-2, with TRBD2 matching over 8 bases. With V trimmed by 6 bases and J by 7 bases, 7 bases remained unmatched. Germline lookup yields CDR1 SNHLY and CDR2 FYNNEI. The CDR3 spans 14 residues. The DNA of the CDR3 is TGTGCCAGCAGGGGACTAGATGGGGTCGGGGAGCTGTTTTTT. This codes for CASRGLDGVGELFF. The full variable domain, in which reference TRBV2 and TRBJ2-2 provide the parts outside the CDR3, is EPEVTQTPSHQVTQMGQEVILRCVPISNHLYFYWYRQILGQKVEFLVSFYNNEISEKSEIFDDQFSVERPDGSNFTLKIRSTKLEDSAMYFCASRGLDGVGELFFGEGSRLTVL.

The V gene is TRBV9, the J gene TRBJ2-5; 7 bases are shared with TRBD1. Looked up from germline, CDR1 is SGDLS and CDR2 is YYNGEE. The CDR3 covers 17 residues. V lost 0 bases to trimming and J lost 5 bases; unmatched junction nucleotides: 13. The CDR3 spells CASSVGGRGPQSETQYF. In DNA, the CDR3 is TGTGCCAGCAGCGTAGGTGGTAGGGGGCCCCAATCTGAGACCCAGTACTTC.

This chain joins TRBV27 and TRBJ2-5; D ambiguous. Germline assignment: CDR1 MNHEY and CDR2 SMNVEV (reference sequence). CDR3 size: 14 residues. Trimming shortened V by 0 bases and J by 4 bases, and 9 bases separated the two germline ends. The CDR3, as DNA: TGTGCCAGCAGTTTATCTCCCTTTGGAGAGACCCAGTACTTC. Protein product: CASSLSPFGETQYF.

The chain joins TRBV11-2 to TRBJ2-3, with TRBD1 as a possible D gene (6 bases). CDR1 is SGHAT and CDR2 is FQNNGV in the germline V gene. The ends were cut back, 5 bases at V and 1 base at J, with 16 bases in the middle. CDR3 length equals 16 residues. CDR3 nucleotide sequence: TGTGCCAGCAGCCCAACAGGGTTTCCGCGCACAGATACGCAGTATTTT. Translated: CASSPTGFPRTDTQYF.

The genes are TRBV5-6 and TRBJ1-4; D is perhaps TRBD1 (5 bases). This CDR3 has 18 residues. Germline V gives CDR1 SGHDT, CDR2 YYEEEE. V lost 3 bases and J 5 bases, leaving 23 bases between the germline ends. CDR3 coding DNA: TGTGCCAGCAGCTCCCTTGGACCAACCCCGGGGCGCAATGAAAAACTGTTTTTT. It is translated as CASSSLGPTPGRNEKLFF.

This clone was counted a few times. V gene TRBV7-2 combines with J gene TRBJ2-1; D is undetermined. Between the trimmed V and J ends, which lost 2 bases and 8 bases, there was a span of 7 bases. The length of the CDR3 is 12 residues. Germline V lookup: CDR1 SGHTA, CDR2 FQGNSA. CDR3 in amino acids: CASSLMGYEQFF. For the CDR3, the DNA is TGTGCCAGCAGCTTAATGGGGTATGAGCAGTTCTTC.

The chain combines TRBV6-6 with TRBJ1-1; 8 bases agree with TRBD1. Germline CDR1 reads MNHNY; CDR2 reads SVGAGI (reference sequence). Trimming took 6 bases from V and 2 from J; bases not matched to a gene: 11. The CDR3 runs to 16 residues. The CDR3 region is CASSGQGQMRNTEAFF. The CDR3 bases are TGTGCCAGCAGCGGACAGGGTCAGATGAGAAACACTGAAGCTTTCTTT.

The chain carries TRBV6-1 and TRBJ2-1; 9 bases map to TRBD2. The ends lost 6 bases at V and 5 bases at J; junction bases unmatched: 8. This CDR3 has 15 residues. CDR1 is MNHNS and CDR2 is SASEGT in the germline V gene. CDR3 residues: CASRYSGRGNNEQFF. CDR3 DNA: TGTGCCAGCAGGTATAGCGGGAGAGGGAACAATGAGCAGTTCTTC.

This clone was seen a few times. This rearrangement joins TRBV2 to TRBJ2-1; D is uncertain. Germline lookup yields CDR1 SNHLY and CDR2 FYNNEI. CDR3 length: 11 amino acids. The ends were cut back, 8 bases at V and 8 bases at J, with 10 bases in the middle. CDR3 sequence reads: CASRESYEQFF. The DNA of the CDR3 is TGTGCCAGCCGCGAGTCATATGAGCAGTTCTTC.

This clone was counted a few times. The chain joins TRBV5-1 to TRBJ1-1; 9 nucleotides match TRBD1. The CDR3 has 16 residues. V lost 2 bases, J lost 4 bases, and 9 bases stayed unmatched. Germline CDR1 and CDR2: SGHRS and YFSETQ. The chain's CDR3 is CASSFLTGGEGTEAFF. The CDR3 DNA is TGCGCCAGCAGCTTTCTTACAGGGGGCGAGGGCACTGAAGCTTTCTTT.

This clone was seen more than once but under ten times. The chain recombines TRBV28 with TRBJ1-5; D unclear. The CDR3 length is 13 residues. The V and J ends lost 2 bases and 8 bases respectively, with 10 bases between them. The germline V gene has CDR1 MDHEN and CDR2 SYDVKM. CDR3: CASSLSGAKPQHF. The CDR3 nucleotides read TGTGCCAGCAGTTTAAGCGGCGCGAAGCCCCAGCATTTT. The entire variable domain, with the rest obtained from reference TRBV28 and TRBJ1-5, is as follows: DVKVTQSSRYLVKRTGEKVFLECVQDMDHENMFWYRQDPGLGLRLIYFSYDVKMKEKGDIPEGYSVSREKKERFSLILESASTNQTSMYLCASSLSGAKPQHFGDGTRLSIL.

The rearrangement links TRBV15 to TRBJ2-1, with TRBD1 as a possible D gene (6 bases). The V gene's germline CDR1 is LNHNV and CDR2 YYDKDF (reference sequence). The CDR3 contains 14 residues. Trimming took 3 bases from V and 10 from J, leaving 16 bases between them. The CDR3 region has the DNA TGTGCCACCAGCAGGATTCGGACAGCCCGCGAGCAGTTCTTC. Protein product: CATSRIRTAREQFF.

V gene TRBV19 combines with J gene TRBJ1-4; D may be TRBD1 (5 bases). V lost 3 bases to trimming and J lost 0 bases, with 11 bases between them. CDR1 is LNHDA, CDR2 SQIVND, per germline (reference sequence). The CDR3 totals 16 residues. CDR3 sequence reads: CASSIPGRTTNEKLFF. As DNA, the CDR3 is TGTGCCAGTAGTATCCCAGGGAGAACAACTAATGAAAAACTGTTTTTT.

The chain carries TRBV5-1 and TRBJ1-2; TRBD1 might be the D (6 bases). Germline CDR1 SGHRS, CDR2 YFSETQ. V lost 4 bases and J 3 bases, leaving 13 bases between the germline ends. The CDR3 length is 14 residues. The CDR3 region has the DNA TGCGCCAGCAGCACGGGGGACAATCACTATGGCTACACCTTC. This translates into CASSTGDNHYGYTF. Combining the CDR3 with reference TRBV5-1 and TRBJ1-2 gives the whole variable domain KAGVTQTPRYLIKTRGQQVTLSCSPISGHRSVSWYQQTPGQGLQFLFEYFSETQRNKGNFPGRFSGRQFSNSRSEMNVSTLELGDSALYLCASSTGDNHYGYTFGSGTRLTVV.

This clone was observed a single time. The chain combines TRBV7-9 with TRBJ2-7; D is undetermined. The length of the CDR3 is 11 residues. V shed 2 bases and J shed 6 bases, with 5 bases lying between them. Germline assignment: CDR1 SEHNR and CDR2 FQNEAQ (reference sequence). The CDR3 region is CASSLTAEQYF. Here the CDR3 DNA reads TGTGCCAGCAGCTTAACAGCCGAGCAGTACTTC. Combining the CDR3 with reference TRBV7-9 and TRBJ2-7 gives the whole variable domain DTGVSQNPRHKITKRGQNVTFRCDPISEHNRLYWYRQTLGQGPEFLTYFQNEAQLEKSRLLSDRFSAERPKGSFSTLEIQRTEQGDSAMYLCASSLTAEQYFGPGTRLTVT.

The rearrangement joins TRBV19 to TRBJ2-1; D remains ambiguous. Per the germline V gene, CDR1 is LNHDA and CDR2 is SQIVND (reference sequence). V was pared by 1 base and J by 10 bases, with 20 bases between. This CDR3 comprises 16 residues. The CDR3 DNA sequence: TGTGCCAGTAGTATAGTCAAGCCTAGTCGTTCTGAGGAGCAGTTCTTC. Translated: CASSIVKPSRSEEQFF.

The CDR3 sequence: CASSLANVGGLNEQFF. The CDR3 nucleotides read TGCGCCAGCAGCTTGGCCAACGTGGGAGGGTTAAATGAGCAGTTCTTC. This rearrangement joins TRBV5-1 to TRBJ2-1; TRBD2 aligns across 7 bases. This CDR3 has 16 amino acids. The germline gives CDR1 SGHRS, CDR2 YFSETQ. J gave up 7 bases and V 0 bases, and 10 bases lay outside the gene matches.

V usage is TRBV5-6 and J usage is TRBJ2-3; 10 positions match TRBD2. The V segment lost 0 bases and the J segment 4 bases; nucleotides outside the gene matches: 11. This CDR3 comprises 18 residues. The V gene's germline CDR1 is SGHDT and CDR2 YYEEEE. CDR3 amino acids: CASSLVASGGLRADTQYF. CDR3 bases: TGTGCCAGCAGCTTGGTGGCTAGCGGGGGCCTACGGGCAGATACGCAGTATTTT.

The rearrangement joins TRBV5-1 to TRBJ1-2, with 7 nucleotides matching TRBD1. CDR3 length equals 17 residues. The V segment lost 3 bases and the J segment 6 bases; nucleotides outside the gene matches: 17. CDR1 SGHRS and CDR2 YFSETQ come from the germline V gene. The CDR3 loop reads CASSSNLILTGDDGYTF. Written as DNA, the CDR3 is TGCGCCAGCAGCTCAAACTTGATACTCACAGGGGACGATGGCTACACCTTC.

The count of this clone is one. The gene calls are TRBV9 and TRBJ2-5, with TRBD2 as a possible D gene (5 bases). The CDR3 extends over 13 amino acids. Germline V gives CDR1 SGDLS, CDR2 YYNGEE. With 1 base removed from V and 1 base from J, the gap between germline ends came to 5 bases. The CDR3 loop is CASSVRGQETQYF. CDR3 sequence (DNA): TGTGCCAGCAGCGTACGGGGCCAAGAGACCCAGTACTTC. The whole variable domain, remainder taken from reference TRBV9 and TRBJ2-5, is DSGVTQTPKHLITATGQRVTLRCSPRSGDLSVYWYQQSLDQGLQFLIQYYNGEERAKGNILERFSAQQFPDLHSELNLSSLELGDSALYFCASSVRGQETQYFGPGTRLLVL.

Points on this clone: Germline and junction disagree at one end, which may indicate a read error. V usage is TRBV9 and J usage is TRBJ2-7, with D possibly being TRBD1 (5 bases). The V gene's germline CDR1 is SGDLS and CDR2 YYNGEE. This CDR3 spans 14 amino acids. CDR3 in amino acids: CASSVTQASDEQYF. The DNA of the CDR3 is TGTGCCAGCAGCGTAACACAGGCCTCCGACGAGCAGTACTTC.

This clone occurred a few times. The CDR3 DNA reads TGCGCCAGCAGCCAGGTTTTGGGGGGGGACTGGGAGCAGTACTTC. It yields the protein CASSQVLGGDWEQYF. The genes are TRBV4-1 and TRBJ2-7, with 7 bases matching TRBD2. The CDR3 has 15 residues. Germline V gives CDR1 MGHRA, CDR2 YSYEKL. V lost 3 bases and J lost 7; bases outside the gene matches: 12.

V and J are TRBV15 and TRBJ1-2; D unclear. Looked up from germline, CDR1 is LNHNV and CDR2 is YYDKDF (reference sequence). This CDR3 has 13 residues. Deletions cut 0 bases from V and 4 bases from J, with 6 bases between. The chain's CDR3 is CATSRDAGYGYTF. For the CDR3, the DNA is TGTGCCACCAGCAGAGATGCCGGCTATGGCTACACCTTC.

The chain is built from TRBV5-1 and TRBJ2-3; D perhaps matches TRBD2 (6 bases). V was pared by 0 bases and J by 5 bases, with 10 bases between. The CDR3 runs 14 residues. CDR1 SGHRS and CDR2 YFSETQ come from the germline V gene. The CDR3 coding sequence is TGCGCCAGCAGCTTGGTGGGGGGAGAAGATACGCAGTATTTT. Translated, it gives CASSLVGGEDTQYF. Together with reference TRBV5-1 and TRBJ2-3, the CDR3 gives the full variable domain: KAGVTQTPRYLIKTRGQQVTLSCSPISGHRSVSWYQQTPGQGLQFLFEYFSETQRNKGNFPGRFSGRQFSNSRSEMNVSTLELGDSALYLCASSLVGGEDTQYFGPGTRLTVL.

This chain connects TRBV21-1 to TRBJ2-7. TRBV21-1 is a recognized pseudogene. The CDR3 has 14 residues. The CDR3 nucleotides are TGTGCCAGCAGCAAGGCGAACCGAACCTACGAGCAGTACTTC. Its translation is CASSKANRTYEQYF.

The chain couples TRBV29-1 to TRBJ2-3; 7 nucleotides agree with TRBD2. Germline CDR1 SQVTM, CDR2 ANQGSEA. This CDR3 region has 13 residues. Losses at the gene ends were 4 bases for V and 1 base for J; bases not matched to a gene: 2. CDR3 sequence (DNA): TGCAGCGTTGCCCGGGAGGGCACAGATACGCAGTATTTT. Translation gives CSVAREGTDTQYF.